The source of this TCR beta chain is a study of tissue T cells after allogeneic stem cell transplantation. General study results and limits: Across patients, clones rarely overlapped, yet motif clusters were shared tissue-specifically. The patient cohort was small and clinically heterogeneous, with limited sampling depth.

The trim removed 3 bases at V and 1 base at J, leaving 3 bases unmatched. The CDR3 totals 16 residues. Looked up from germline, CDR1 is LGHNA and CDR2 is YSYQKL. Remarks on this clone: Antigen unknown. The gene symbols are mouse symbols. The read is 1 residue too short to cover the CDR3 end, so that end is filled in from the germline J gene.

The method was immunoSEQ multiplex PCR; TCRdb's version includes in-frame clones alone and lacks a portion of them. The sample lists 4,600 or so clones; approximately 49% were seen once. Time point described: mouse harvest day 14 after allogeneic transplant. Each mouse received 10^7 T-cell-depleted marrow cells plus 10^6 splenic CD5+ T cells by tail vein. Mice had MHC-mismatched B6 into BALB/c GVHD, sampled day 7 or 14. Sequencing was carried out using lymph node tissue. The chain uses TRBV2 and TRBJ2-1; TRBD2 aligns across 10 bases. The clonotype originates from a female BALB/c mouse given C57BL/6 T cells with graft-versus-host disease after an allogeneic hematopoietic cell transplant. Partial CDR3 DNA: TGTGCCAGCAGCCACCCGGACTGGGGGAACTATGCTGAGCAGTTC. Its protein product is CASSHPDWGNYAEQF. The whole CDR3 is CASSHPDWGNYAEQFF.